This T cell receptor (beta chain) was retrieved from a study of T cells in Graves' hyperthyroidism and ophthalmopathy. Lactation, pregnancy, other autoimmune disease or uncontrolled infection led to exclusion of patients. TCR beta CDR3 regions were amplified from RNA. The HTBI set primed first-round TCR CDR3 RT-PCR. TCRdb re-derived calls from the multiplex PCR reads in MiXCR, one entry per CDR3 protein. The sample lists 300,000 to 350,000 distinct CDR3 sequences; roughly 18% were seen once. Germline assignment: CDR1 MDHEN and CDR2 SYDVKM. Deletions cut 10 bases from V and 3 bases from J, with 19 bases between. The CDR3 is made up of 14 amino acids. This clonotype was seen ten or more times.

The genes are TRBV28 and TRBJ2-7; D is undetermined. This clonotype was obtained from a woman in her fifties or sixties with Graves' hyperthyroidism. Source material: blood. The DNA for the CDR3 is TGTGCCACTAAGGGTCAGCCTGGGATCTACGAGCAGTACTTC. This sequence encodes CATKGQPGIYEQYF.